This record concerns one TCR beta chain sequence. These data are taken from a study of vaccination and CD4 T cells after COVID-19. Study summary: PCR on nasal swabs identified SARS-CoV-2 in convalescent patients, of whom fewer than 10 were mild and one severe. A median of around 70 days (range 14 to 241) separated dose two from the taking of post-vaccine samples. For each participant, vaccination comprised two doses of either the BNT162b2 or the mRNA-1273 vaccine. Between diagnosis and the drawing of post-COVID samples lay a median 101 days (range 35 to 161).

TCRdb passed the PCR reads through MiXCR, listing each CDR3 protein once. The data contain 20,000 to 25,000 distinct CDR3 sequences, about three fifths of them singletons. The TCR comes from a human donor who had recovered from COVID-19. The sequencing here drew on CD4+ T cells from blood, taken before SARS-CoV-2 vaccination.

The CDR3 DNA is TGTGCCAGCAGAACTCAGGGCCCCTATGGCTACACCTTC. Translating it yields CASRTQGPYGYTF. The chain combines TRBV6-1 with TRBJ1-2; TRBD1 is a possible D gene (5 bases). The germline gives CDR1 MNHNS, CDR2 SASEGT. This CDR3 is 13 amino acids long. Trimming took off 6 bases at V and 4 bases at J, with 12 bases between the two ends.